This T cell receptor beta chain was recovered during a study of shared clonotypes between healthy human individuals. Study-level findings and limits: The researchers took only blood, and tissue repertoires probably look different.

The CD4+ fraction was divided into a CD45RA+ naive subset and a CD45RA-negative memory subset. Germline V gene sequence: CDR1 LGHNA, CDR2 YSLEER. V shed 3 bases and J shed 3 bases, with 11 bases lying between them. CDR3 size: 14 residues. Assay used: immunoSEQ multiplex PCR; TCRdb lists only in-frame clones, some missing. The sample has roughly 2.2 million clones, 85% to 95% seen once. Concerning this clone itself: Its antigen is unidentified.

The sequencing input was naive CD4+ T cells from PBMCs. The subset is: CD45RA+ positively selected. This sequence was found in a young man in good health. Some clones in this sample may be carry-over from other donors' samples. J is TRBJ1-1 and V is TRBV4-3, with D maybe TRBD1 (6 bases). The CDR3 spells CASSHGEGDTEAFF. The DNA of the CDR3 is TGCGCCAGCAGCCATGGCGAGGGGGACACTGAAGCTTTCTTT.